These T cell receptor beta chains were read from a single sample in a study of shared clonotypes between healthy human individuals. Repertoires were generated with immunoSEQ multiplex PCR, while TCRdb's copy carries only in-frame clones and drops some. There are some 530,000 clones in the sample; around 85% occur only once, and about an eighth lies in the top ten. Material for sequencing was PBMCs. Receptor source: a woman aged 40 to 49 in good health. Some clones in this sample may be carry-over from other donors' samples. The CDR3 runs from the conserved cysteine through the conserved F or W. The D gene is left open where the match is weak. A row's size may be missing; if present it is once, few, many or a size class.

clone size: -
D gene: -
V gene: TRBV20-1
J gene: TRBJ2-7
CDR3 protein: CSGRERYEQYF
CDR3 DNA: TGCAGTGGTCGGGAGAGGTACGAGCAGTACTTC

clone size: few
D gene: -
V gene: TRBV13
J gene: TRBJ1-1
CDR3 protein: CASSLGGKAFF
CDR3 DNA: TGTGCCAGCAGCTTGGGGGGTAAAGCTTTCTTT

clone size: few
D gene: -
V gene: TRBV19
J gene: TRBJ2-7
CDR3 protein: CASSPLGGPLYEQYF
CDR3 DNA: TGTGCCAGTAGCCCCCTAGGGGGGCCCCTCTACGAGCAGTACTTC

clone size: many
D gene: -
V gene: TRBV28
J gene: TRBJ2-2
CDR3 protein: CASTRESTGELFF
CDR3 DNA: TGTGCCAGCACCAGGGAGAGCACCGGGGAGCTGTTTTTT

clone size: -
D gene: -
V gene: TRBV28
J gene: TRBJ1-5
CDR3 protein: CASSLGWREEPQHF
CDR3 DNA: TGTGCCAGCAGTTTAGGGTGGAGGGAAGAGCCCCAGCATTTT

clone size: -
D gene: TRBD1
V gene: TRBV30
J gene: TRBJ1-5
CDR3 protein: CAWSVQGREPQHF
CDR3 DNA: TGTGCCTGGAGTGTACAGGGGCGGGAGCCCCAGCATTTT

clone size: -
D gene: -
V gene: TRBV7-2
J gene: TRBJ2-4
CDR3 protein: CASSLWSILAKNIQYF
CDR3 DNA: TGTGCCAGCAGCTTATGGTCCATTCTAGCCAAAAACATTCAGTACTTC

clone size: -
D gene: TRBD1
V gene: TRBV28
J gene: TRBJ2-7
CDR3 protein: CASSLWRTGVEQYF
CDR3 DNA: TGTGCCAGCAGTTTATGGCGGACAGGGGTCGAGCAGTACTTC

clone size: many
D gene: TRBD1
V gene: TRBV5-6
J gene: TRBJ2-5
CDR3 protein: CASSLTGVGQETQYF
CDR3 DNA: TGTGCCAGCAGCTTGACAGGGGTTGGCCAAGAGACCCAGTACTTC

clone size: -
D gene: -
V gene: TRBV6-5
J gene: TRBJ2-2
CDR3 protein: CASGSGWSTGELFF
CDR3 DNA: TGTGCCAGCGGATCCGGGTGGTCCACCGGGGAGCTGTTTTTT

clone size: -
D gene: -
V gene: TRBV7-2
J gene: TRBJ2-7
CDR3 protein: CASSFPYSYEQYF
CDR3 DNA: TGTGCCAGCAGCTTCCCCTACTCCTACGAGCAGTACTTC

clone size: -
D gene: -
V gene: TRBV18
J gene: TRBJ2-7
CDR3 protein: CASSPPFSAYEQYF
CDR3 DNA: TGTGCCAGCTCACCACCATTCTCCGCCTACGAGCAGTACTTC

clone size: -
D gene: TRBD1
V gene: TRBV7-8
J gene: TRBJ2-1
CDR3 protein: CASSLARQGEQFF
CDR3 DNA: TGTGCCAGCAGCTTAGCGCGACAGGGAGAGCAGTTCTTC

clone size: -
D gene: TRBD2
V gene: TRBV9
J gene: TRBJ2-1
CDR3 protein: CASSAGLAGHNEQFF
CDR3 DNA: TGTGCCAGCAGCGCCGGACTAGCGGGTCACAATGAGCAGTTCTTC

clone size: -
D gene: TRBD1
V gene: TRBV9
J gene: TRBJ1-4
CDR3 protein: CASSVSAGGFTNEKLFF
CDR3 DNA: TGTGCCAGCAGCGTATCGGCAGGGGGCTTTACTAATGAAAAACTGTTTTTT

clone size: many
D gene: -
V gene: TRBV11-2
J gene: TRBJ1-1
CDR3 protein: CASSSRPGQNTEAFF
CDR3 DNA: TGTGCCAGCAGCTCCCGTCCCGGACAGAACACTGAAGCTTTCTTT

clone size: many
D gene: TRBD1
V gene: TRBV5-1
J gene: TRBJ1-2
CDR3 protein: CASSFRQGGYGYTF
CDR3 DNA: TGCGCCAGCAGCTTTCGACAGGGCGGGTATGGCTACACCTTC

clone size: few
D gene: TRBD1
V gene: TRBV7-2
J gene: TRBJ2-3
CDR3 protein: CASSVPGQSTDTQYF
CDR3 DNA: TGTGCCAGCAGCGTGCCGGGACAGAGCACAGATACGCAGTATTTT

clone size: once
D gene: -
V gene: TRBV11-2
J gene: TRBJ2-7
CDR3 protein: CASSPGSVYEQYF
CDR3 DNA: TGTGCCAGCAGCCCCGGGTCGGTTTACGAGCAGTACTTC

clone size: many
D gene: TRBD2
V gene: TRBV28
J gene: TRBJ2-7
CDR3 protein: CASTTTGGSLYEQYF
CDR3 DNA: TGTGCCAGCACCACCACGGGGGGTTCCCTCTACGAGCAGTACTTC

clone size: once
D gene: -
V gene: TRBV28
J gene: TRBJ1-2
CDR3 protein: CASSQGIGYTF
CDR3 DNA: TGTGCCAGCAGTCAGGGTATAGGCTACACCTTC

clone size: -
D gene: -
V gene: TRBV5-1
J gene: TRBJ2-7
CDR3 protein: CASSLFQDYEQYF
CDR3 DNA: TGCGCCAGCAGCTTGTTTCAGGACTACGAGCAGTACTTC

clone size: -
D gene: -
V gene: TRBV19
J gene: TRBJ1-1
CDR3 protein: CASRNRIVWTEAFF
CDR3 DNA: TGTGCCAGCCGGAATAGGATAGTGTGGACTGAAGCTTTCTTT

clone size: once
D gene: -
V gene: TRBV5-1
J gene: TRBJ1-2
CDR3 protein: CASSFADASYGYTF
CDR3 DNA: TGCGCCAGCAGCTTCGCAGACGCTAGCTATGGCTACACCTTC

clone size: -
D gene: TRBD2
V gene: TRBV7-9
J gene: TRBJ2-3
CDR3 protein: CASSLVLAGNKGKQYF
CDR3 DNA: TGTGCCAGCAGCTTAGTACTAGCGGGAAACAAGGGAAAGCAGTATTTT

clone size: once
D gene: -
V gene: TRBV6-5
J gene: TRBJ2-5
CDR3 protein: CASSYSSASQETQYF
CDR3 DNA: TGTGCCAGCAGTTACTCTAGCGCGTCTCAAGAGACCCAGTACTTC

clone size: few
D gene: -
V gene: TRBV5-6
J gene: TRBJ2-2
CDR3 protein: CASSPGQLNTGELFF
CDR3 DNA: TGTGCCAGCAGCCCCGGACAGCTAAACACCGGGGAGCTGTTTTTT

clone size: once
D gene: -
V gene: TRBV11-2
J gene: TRBJ2-7
CDR3 protein: CASSPWPQESYEQYF
CDR3 DNA: TGTGCCAGCAGCCCTTGGCCGCAGGAGTCCTACGAGCAGTACTTC

clone size: -
D gene: -
V gene: TRBV5-1
J gene: TRBJ2-6
CDR3 protein: CASSLDAGVGANVLTF
CDR3 DNA: TGCGCCAGCAGCTTGGATGCAGGGGTAGGGGCCAACGTCCTGACTTTC

clone size: -
D gene: -
V gene: TRBV4-1
J gene: TRBJ2-7
CDR3 protein: CASSQNQGYEQYF
CDR3 DNA: TGCGCCAGCAGCCAAAACCAGGGGTACGAGCAGTACTTC

clone size: -
D gene: TRBD1
V gene: TRBV5-5
J gene: TRBJ1-1
CDR3 protein: CASSGLTGQVNTEAFF
CDR3 DNA: TGTGCCAGCAGTGGGTTAACGGGACAGGTAAACACTGAAGCTTTCTTT